The T cell receptor (beta chain) described here comes from a study of OX40 agonist ivuxolimab in advanced cancers. TCRdb's table, derived via immunoSEQ multiplex PCR, lists solely in-frame clones and lacks some. The table shows about 84,000 clones, with 94% occurring only once. CDR1 is ENHRY, CDR2 SYGVKD, per germline. Trimming took off 0 bases at V and 4 bases at J, with 3 bases between the two ends. CDR3 length: 12 residues. The source material was CD4+ or CD8+ T cells sorted from blood, sampled in a trial of the OX40 agonist ivuxolimab. The TCR was taken from an adult with an advanced solid tumor such as melanoma, head and neck, liver or kidney cancer. This chain connects TRBV10-3 to TRBJ2-5; D is unclear. The CDR3 region has the DNA TGTGCCATCAGTGAGTCAGCAGAGACCCAGTACTTC. Amino acids: CAISESAETQYF.